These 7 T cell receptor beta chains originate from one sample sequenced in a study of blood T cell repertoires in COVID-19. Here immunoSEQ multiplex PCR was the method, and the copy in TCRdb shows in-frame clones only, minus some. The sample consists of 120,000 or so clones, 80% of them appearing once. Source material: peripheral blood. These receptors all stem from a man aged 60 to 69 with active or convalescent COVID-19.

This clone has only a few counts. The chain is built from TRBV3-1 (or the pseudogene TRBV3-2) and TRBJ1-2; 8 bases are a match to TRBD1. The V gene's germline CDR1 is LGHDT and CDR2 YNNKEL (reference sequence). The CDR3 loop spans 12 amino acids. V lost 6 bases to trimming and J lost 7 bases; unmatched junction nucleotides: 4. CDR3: CASRDRAGGYTF. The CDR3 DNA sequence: TGTGCCAGCAGGGACAGGGCAGGTGGCTACACCTTC.

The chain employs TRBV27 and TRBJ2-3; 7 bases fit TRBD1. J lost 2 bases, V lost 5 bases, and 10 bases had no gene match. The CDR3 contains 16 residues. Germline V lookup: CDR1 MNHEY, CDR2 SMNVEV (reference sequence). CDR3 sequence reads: CASSPRTGPLTDTQYF. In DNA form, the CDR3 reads TGTGCCAGCAGTCCGCGGACAGGTCCCCTCACAGATACGCAGTATTTT.

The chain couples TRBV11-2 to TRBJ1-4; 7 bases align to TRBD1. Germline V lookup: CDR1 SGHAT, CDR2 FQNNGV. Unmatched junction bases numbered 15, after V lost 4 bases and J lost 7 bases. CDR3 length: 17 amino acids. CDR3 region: CASSYLGGVGLGEKLFF. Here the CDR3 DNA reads TGTGCCAGCAGCTATTTAGGGGGCGTGGGGCTGGGTGAAAAACTGTTTTTT.

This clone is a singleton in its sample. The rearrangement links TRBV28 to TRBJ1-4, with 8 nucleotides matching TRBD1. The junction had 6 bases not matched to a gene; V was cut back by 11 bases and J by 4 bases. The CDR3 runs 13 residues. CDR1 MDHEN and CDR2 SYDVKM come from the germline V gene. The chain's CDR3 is CASLDRVNEKLFF. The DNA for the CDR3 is TGTGCCTCCTTGGACAGGGTTAATGAAAAACTGTTTTTT. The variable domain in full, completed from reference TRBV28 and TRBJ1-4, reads DVKVTQSSRYLVKRTGEKVFLECVQDMDHENMFWYRQDPGLGLRLIYFSYDVKMKEKGDIPEGYSVSREKKERFSLILESASTNQTSMYLCASLDRVNEKLFFGSGTQLSVL.

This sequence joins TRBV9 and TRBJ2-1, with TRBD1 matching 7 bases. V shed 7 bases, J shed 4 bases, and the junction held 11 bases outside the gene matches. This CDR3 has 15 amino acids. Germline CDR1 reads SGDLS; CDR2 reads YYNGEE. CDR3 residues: CASGRQGTLYNEQFF. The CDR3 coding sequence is TGTGCCAGCGGAAGACAGGGAACCCTATACAATGAGCAGTTCTTC.

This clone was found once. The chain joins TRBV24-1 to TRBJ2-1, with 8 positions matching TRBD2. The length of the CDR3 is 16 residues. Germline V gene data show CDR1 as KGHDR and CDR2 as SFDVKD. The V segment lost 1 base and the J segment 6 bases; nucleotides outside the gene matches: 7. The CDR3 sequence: CATSDLVAGPLNEQFF. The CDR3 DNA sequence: TGTGCCACCAGTGATTTAGTAGCGGGACCCCTCAATGAGCAGTTCTTC.

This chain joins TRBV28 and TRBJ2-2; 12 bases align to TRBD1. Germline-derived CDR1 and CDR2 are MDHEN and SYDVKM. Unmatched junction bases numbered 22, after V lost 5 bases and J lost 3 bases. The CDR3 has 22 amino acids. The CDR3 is CASSPTFGTGGRAGGHTGELFF. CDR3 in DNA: TGTGCCAGCAGTCCCACTTTTGGGACAGGGGGCCGAGCGGGAGGTCACACCGGGGAGCTGTTTTTT. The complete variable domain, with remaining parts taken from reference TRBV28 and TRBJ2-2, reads DVKVTQSSRYLVKRTGEKVFLECVQDMDHENMFWYRQDPGLGLRLIYFSYDVKMKEKGDIPEGYSVSREKKERFSLILESASTNQTSMYLCASSPTFGTGGRAGGHTGELFFGEGSRLTVL.